These 6 T cell receptor beta chains originate from one sample sequenced in a study of T cells after yellow fever vaccination. TCRdb recomputed calls from the 5' RACE reads with MiXCR, one row per CDR3 protein. Here the sample spans nearly 45,000 distinct CDR3 sequences, roughly 7.1% being singletons. Sequenced material: CD8+ T cells not binding an NS4B(214-222) dextramer, sorted from PBMCs, taken 45 days after the yellow fever booster vaccination. The receptor set was obtained from a man in his thirties or forties who received the YFV17D yellow fever vaccine.

The chain has TRBV7-8 and TRBJ2-3, with D perhaps TRBD1 (5 bases). Germline loops: CDR1 SGHVS, CDR2 FQNEAQ. Deletions cut 5 bases from V and 5 bases from J, with 11 bases between. The CDR3 spans 13 residues. CDR3 sequence: CASSTDRGDTQYF. The CDR3 coding sequence is TGTGCCAGCAGCACCGACAGAGGAGATACGCAGTATTTT.

In its sample, this clonotype was seen many times. V gene TRBV29-1 combines with J gene TRBJ1-4; D perhaps matches TRBD1 (6 bases). Trimming removed 6 bases from V and 8 bases from J, with 16 bases in between. The CDR3 runs to 13 residues. Germline V CDR1 and CDR2: SQVTM, ANQGSEA. Here the CDR3 reads CSVAGVSGEKLFF. The CDR3, as DNA: TGCAGCGTGGCAGGGGTATCAGGCGAAAAACTGTTTTTT.

This clonotype occurred many times. The chain links TRBV7-2 to TRBJ2-3, with 9 nucleotides matching TRBD1. This CDR3 region has 15 residues. V lost 2 bases to trimming and J lost 4 bases; unmatched junction nucleotides: 4. Per the germline V gene, CDR1 is SGHTA and CDR2 is FQGNSA. As DNA, the CDR3 is TGTGCCAGCAGCTTAACAGGGGGCTCTTCAGATACGCAGTATTTT. Its protein product is CASSLTGGSSDTQYF.

On this clonotype: A read error may explain this, as a much larger clone is one base away. The chain combines TRBV20-1 with TRBJ2-2; D is perhaps TRBD2 (5 bases). The germline CDR1 and CDR2 sequences are DFQATT and SNEGSKA (reference sequence). The CDR3 totals 11 residues. CDR3 region: CSASSAGELLF. Here the CDR3 DNA reads TGCAGTGCTAGTTCCGCCGGGGAGCTGCTTTTT.

This clonotype was counted many times. This chain links TRBV3-1 with TRBJ2-1; the match to TRBD2 covers 8 bases. The CDR3 has 17 amino acids. The germline gives CDR1 LGHDT, CDR2 YNNKEL (reference sequence). V shed 5 bases and J 7 bases; nucleotides not matched to a gene: 16. CDR3 sequence reads: CASSYLSGGGRGNEQFF. Here the CDR3 DNA reads TGTGCCAGCAGCTATCTAAGCGGCGGGGGGCGCGGGAATGAGCAGTTCTTC.

This clonotype was seen at least ten times. In DNA, the CDR3 is TGTGCCTGGAGTGTACGGGACTACACAGATACGCAGTATTTT. Its protein is CAWSVRDYTDTQYF. This chain joins TRBV30 and TRBJ2-3, with 7 bases that match TRBD2. V shed 0 bases, J shed 2 bases, and the junction held 2 bases outside the gene matches. Germline V gene lookup returns CDR1 GTSNPN and CDR2 SVGIG (reference sequence). The CDR3 consists of 14 residues. The full variable domain, rest sourced from reference TRBV30 and TRBJ2-3, is SQTIHQWPATLVQPVGSPLSLECTVEGTSNPNLYWYRQAAGRGLQLLFYSVGIGQISSEVPQNLSASRPQDRQFILSSKKLLLSDSGFYLCAWSVRDYTDTQYFGPGTRLTVL.